The rows below give T cell receptor beta chains drawn from one sample of a study of siplizumab effects on memory and regulatory T cells. Libraries were prepared by immunoSEQ multiplex PCR; TCRdb keeps only in-frame clonotypes and omits some of them. Here the sample spans approximately 94,000 clones, approximately 93% being singletons. Sequencing input: CD8+ T cells sorted from blood. Receptors originate from a human donor in good health. Both conserved end residues are trimmed from each CDR3. A D gene is named only where the DNA matches it firmly.

d_gene	v_gene	len	j_gene	CDR3aa
-	TRBV7-9	12	TRBJ2-1	ASSLHLSYNEQF
TRBD2	TRBV5-1	17	TRBJ2-5	ASSLGPGLAGGQGETQY
TRBD2	TRBV7-9	14	TRBJ2-2	ASTNSGGANTGELF
TRBD1	TRBV7-6	11	TRBJ2-1	ASSMHRGDEQF
TRBD2	TRBV7-6	14	TRBJ2-1	ASSLAQRGGLHEQF
TRBD1	TRBV7-9	12	TRBJ1-4	ASSSRQGREKLF
TRBD2	TRBV27	12	TRBJ2-1	ASSLASGTLEQF
-	TRBV6-5	13	TRBJ2-7	ASSYVGRGSYEQY
-	TRBV9	13	TRBJ1-2	ASSTSTGVNYGYT
-	TRBV12-5	15	TRBJ1-2	ASGLVLDGFRASGYT
-	TRBV7-6	13	TRBJ2-2	ASSLETGNTGELF
TRBD1	TRBV6-5	13	TRBJ2-5	ASSYTDRGQETQY
-	TRBV27	9	TRBJ1-1	ALSGRTEAF
-	TRBV5-4	11	TRBJ1-3	ASSLRTGNTIY
-	TRBV7-9	12	TRBJ2-4	ASSFVGAKNIQY
TRBD1	TRBV5-1	12	TRBJ1-1	ASSPTGAYTEAF
TRBD1	TRBV7-3	11	TRBJ2-7	ASSYGTGHEQY
-	TRBV29-1	14	TRBJ2-5	SVKPRGRGLQETQY
-	TRBV4-1	13	TRBJ1-1	ASSQEEGKNTEAF
TRBD2	TRBV5-1	14	TRBJ2-1	ASSLAASGTYNEQF
-	TRBV9	13	TRBJ2-5	ASSVGSGHQETQY
TRBD2	TRBV6-1	12	TRBJ2-7	ASSEARESSEQY
-	TRBV27	12	TRBJ2-1	ASSADIGYHEQF
TRBD2	TRBV6-1	13	TRBJ2-1	ASSYTTSGLNEQF
-	TRBV4-1	12	TRBJ1-5	ASSQDPGNQPQH
TRBD2	TRBV5-6	12	TRBJ2-1	ASSLGLAVNEQF
-	TRBV13	11	TRBJ2-7	ASRPPGSDEQY
TRBD2	TRBV19	15	TRBJ2-2	ASSLRTSAANTGELF
-	TRBV5-4	14	TRBJ2-3	ASSFGLPLSTDTQY
-	TRBV19	14	TRBJ1-5	ASSIIIGYSNQPQH
-	TRBV6-1	12	TRBJ1-2	ASSEPRTVYGYT
TRBD2	TRBV5-6	12	TRBJ2-3	ASSFGTMYYTQY